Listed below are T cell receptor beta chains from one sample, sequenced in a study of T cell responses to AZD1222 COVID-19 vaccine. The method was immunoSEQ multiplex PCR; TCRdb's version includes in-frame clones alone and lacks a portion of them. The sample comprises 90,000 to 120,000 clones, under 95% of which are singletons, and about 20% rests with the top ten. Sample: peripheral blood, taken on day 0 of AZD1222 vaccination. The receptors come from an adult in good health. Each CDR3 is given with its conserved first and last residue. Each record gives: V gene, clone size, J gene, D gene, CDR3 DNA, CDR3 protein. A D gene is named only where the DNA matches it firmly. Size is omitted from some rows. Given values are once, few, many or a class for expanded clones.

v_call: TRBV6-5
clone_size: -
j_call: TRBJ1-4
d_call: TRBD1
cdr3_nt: TGTGCCAGCAGCCCCGACAGGGACGAAAAACTGTTTTTT
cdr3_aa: CASSPDRDEKLFF

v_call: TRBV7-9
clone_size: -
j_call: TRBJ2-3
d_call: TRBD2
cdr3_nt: TGTGCCAGCAGCCCGCCGCGGGGGATCGTCACAGATACGCAGTATTTT
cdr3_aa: CASSPPRGIVTDTQYF

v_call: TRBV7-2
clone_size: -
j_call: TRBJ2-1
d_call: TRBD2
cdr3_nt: TGTGCCAGCAGCTTAGGGCTAGCGGGGGACAATGAGCAGTTCTTC
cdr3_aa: CASSLGLAGDNEQFF

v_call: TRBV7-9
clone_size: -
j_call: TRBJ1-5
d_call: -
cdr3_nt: TGTGCCAGCAGCCCAGGCATAGGGTCTCAGCCCCAGCATTTT
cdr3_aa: CASSPGIGSQPQHF

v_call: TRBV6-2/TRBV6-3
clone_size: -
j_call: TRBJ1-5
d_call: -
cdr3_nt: TGTGCCAGCAGTCACCAGTCGTCTCTGCTGGCCTATAGCAATCAGCCCCAGCATTTT
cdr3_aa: CASSHQSSLLAYSNQPQHF

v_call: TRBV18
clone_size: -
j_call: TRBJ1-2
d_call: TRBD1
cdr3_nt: TGTGCCAGCTCGTCCCAGGGGGCGCGTAACTATGGCTACACCTTC
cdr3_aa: CASSSQGARNYGYTF

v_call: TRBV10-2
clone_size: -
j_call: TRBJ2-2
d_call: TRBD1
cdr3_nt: TGCGCCAGCAGAGCGCACGTGGGACAGGGTCACACCGGGGAGCTGTTTTTT
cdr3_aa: CASRAHVGQGHTGELFF

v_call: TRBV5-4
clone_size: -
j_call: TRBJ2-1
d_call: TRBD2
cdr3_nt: TGTGCCAGCAGCCCCGGGGTAGCGGGGGTCTACAATGAGCAGTTCTTC
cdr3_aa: CASSPGVAGVYNEQFF

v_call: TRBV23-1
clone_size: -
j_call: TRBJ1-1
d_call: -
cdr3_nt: TGCGCCAGCAGTCAATCATATCAAAACACTGAAGCTTTCTTT
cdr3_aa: CASSQSYQNTEAFF

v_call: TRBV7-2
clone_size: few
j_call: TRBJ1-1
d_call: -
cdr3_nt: TGTGCCAGCAGCTTAAGGTTCTTCCCCGTCGCTGAAGCTTTCTTT
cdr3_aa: CASSLRFFPVAEAFF

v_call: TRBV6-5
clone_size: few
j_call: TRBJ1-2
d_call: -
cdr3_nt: TGTGCCAGCAGCGCAACCAGGGGAGGGGGCTACACCTTC
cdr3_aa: CASSATRGGGYTF

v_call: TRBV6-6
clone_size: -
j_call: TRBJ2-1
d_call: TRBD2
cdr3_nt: TGTGCCAGCAGTCCCCCCGTGGGGCTAGCGGGGACTCGGGGGCAGTTCTTC
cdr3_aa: CASSPPVGLAGTRGQFF

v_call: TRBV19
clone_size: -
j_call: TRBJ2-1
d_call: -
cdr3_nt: TGTGCCAGTAGTGTCACCGGGGGCTACAATGAGCAGTTCTTC
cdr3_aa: CASSVTGGYNEQFF

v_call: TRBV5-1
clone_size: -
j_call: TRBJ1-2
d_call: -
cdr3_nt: TGCGCCAGCAGCTTGGACGGGGATTCGCTCGGCTACACCTTC
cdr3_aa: CASSLDGDSLGYTF

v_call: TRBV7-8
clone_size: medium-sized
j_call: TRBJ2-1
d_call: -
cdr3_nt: TGTGCCAGCAGCTTAATTGGCAATGAGCAGTTCTTC
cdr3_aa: CASSLIGNEQFF

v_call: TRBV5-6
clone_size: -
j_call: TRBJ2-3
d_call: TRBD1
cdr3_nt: TGTGCCAGCAGCTTAGCTCGCGACAGGGACACAGATACGCAGTATTTT
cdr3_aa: CASSLARDRDTDTQYF

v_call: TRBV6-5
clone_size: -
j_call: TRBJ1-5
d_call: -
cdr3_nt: TGTGCCACCGTAGGGCAGGGGTATGATCAGCCCCAGCATTTT
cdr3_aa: CATVGQGYDQPQHF

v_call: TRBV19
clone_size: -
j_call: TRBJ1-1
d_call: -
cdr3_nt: TGTGCCAGTAGTATAGAGGGGGTGAACACTGAAGCTTTCTTT
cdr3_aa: CASSIEGVNTEAFF

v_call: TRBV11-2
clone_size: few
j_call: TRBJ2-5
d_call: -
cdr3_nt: TGTGCCAGCAGCTCCTGGTCAGGGGTCTCCCAAGAGACCCAGTACTTC
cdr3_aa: CASSSWSGVSQETQYF

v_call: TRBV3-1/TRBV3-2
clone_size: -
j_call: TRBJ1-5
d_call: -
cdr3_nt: TGTGCCAGCAGCAACACCCCCACTCAGCCCCAGCATTTT
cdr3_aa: CASSNTPTQPQHF

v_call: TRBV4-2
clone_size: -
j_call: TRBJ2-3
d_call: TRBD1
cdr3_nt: TGTGCCAGCAGCCAAGAAGACAGGGGCACAGATACGCAGTATTTT
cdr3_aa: CASSQEDRGTDTQYF

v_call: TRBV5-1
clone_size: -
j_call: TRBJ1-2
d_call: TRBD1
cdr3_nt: TGCGCCAGCAGCTTCGGACAGGCGAACTATGGCTACACCTTC
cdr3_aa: CASSFGQANYGYTF

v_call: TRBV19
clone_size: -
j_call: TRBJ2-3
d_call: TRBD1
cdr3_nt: TGTGCCATATCTCGACAGGGGTTCATCACTAGCACAGATACGCAGTATTTT
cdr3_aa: CAISRQGFITSTDTQYF

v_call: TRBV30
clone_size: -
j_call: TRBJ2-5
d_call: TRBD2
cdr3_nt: TGTGCCTGGAGTCGGACTAGCGGGGGTGAGACCCAGTACTTC
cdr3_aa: CAWSRTSGGETQYF

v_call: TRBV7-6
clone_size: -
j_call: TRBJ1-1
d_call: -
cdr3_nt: TGTGCCAGCAGCTTCAGGGGAGGGGCGGCTTTCTTT
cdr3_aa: CASSFRGGAAFF